Detailed here is one T cell receptor beta chain. What it binds is unknown. These data belong to a study of cytomegalovirus exposure and HLA in healthy donors. Study observations and caveats: Later on, a genetic analysis was performed. It linked a missense variant in DCLRE1C with V- and J-gene trimming of TCR beta. Specific recognition of CMV antigens was confirmed in vitro for a few chains (all CMV-associated).

CDR3 size: 13 residues. Germline V gene data show CDR1 as WNHNN and CDR2 as SYGVQD (reference sequence). Amplification used 60 Vbeta primers and 13 Jbeta primers. Assay: immunoSEQ multiplex PCR; the TCRdb copy retains only in-frame clones and omits some. This sample has some 190,000 clones, with roughly 87% found just once. The sequence derives from a boy aged 2 to 10 in good health and CMV-seronegative. This rearrangement joins TRBV10-1 to TRBJ2-5; 7 nucleotides match TRBD2. The J call may be mistaken, given a closer DNA end match to TRBJ2-7. Sequenced input: PBMCs. CDR3 sequence reads: CASSEAGRGEQYF. The CDR3 DNA is TGCGCCAGCAGTGAGGCAGGGAGGGGCGAGCAGTACTTC.